This T cell receptor beta chain derives from a study of blood T cell repertoires in COVID-19. The CDR3 has 17 residues. Germline V gives CDR1 GTSNPN, CDR2 SVGIG (reference sequence). The trim removed 4 bases at V and 3 bases at J, leaving 16 bases unmatched. Participants reported their clinical history, and cohort assignment relied on those reports. TCRdb's copy holds only in-frame clones and misses some; the assay was immunoSEQ multiplex PCR. The sample lists some 410,000 clones, around 89% seen once, with 0.9% to 1% in the top ten. Sequenced sample: PBMCs or T cells enriched from blood (not recorded which). The V call is TRBV30, the J call TRBJ2-3; 7 bases map to TRBD1. The sequence came from a woman between 25 and 40 years old with acute COVID-19. The CDR3 coding sequence is TGTGCCTGGACCCCCCTGGGACAGAGAGGTCTTACAGATACGCAGTATTTT. It specifies CAWTPLGQRGLTDTQYF.